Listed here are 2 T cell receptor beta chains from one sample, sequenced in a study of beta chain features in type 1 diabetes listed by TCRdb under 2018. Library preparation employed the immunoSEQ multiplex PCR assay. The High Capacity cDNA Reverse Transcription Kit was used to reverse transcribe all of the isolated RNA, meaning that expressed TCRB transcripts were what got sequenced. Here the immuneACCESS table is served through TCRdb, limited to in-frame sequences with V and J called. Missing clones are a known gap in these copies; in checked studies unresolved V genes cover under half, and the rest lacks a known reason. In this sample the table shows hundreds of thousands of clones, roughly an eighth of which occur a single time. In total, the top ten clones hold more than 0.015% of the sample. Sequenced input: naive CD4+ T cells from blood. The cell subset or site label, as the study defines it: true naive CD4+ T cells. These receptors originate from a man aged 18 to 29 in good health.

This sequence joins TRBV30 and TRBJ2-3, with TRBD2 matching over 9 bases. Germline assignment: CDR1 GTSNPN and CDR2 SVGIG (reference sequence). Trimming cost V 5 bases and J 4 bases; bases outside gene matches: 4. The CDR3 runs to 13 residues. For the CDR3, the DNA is TGTGCCTGGGCGGGGGGGCTCGCAGATACGCAGTATTTT. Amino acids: CAWAGGLADTQYF.

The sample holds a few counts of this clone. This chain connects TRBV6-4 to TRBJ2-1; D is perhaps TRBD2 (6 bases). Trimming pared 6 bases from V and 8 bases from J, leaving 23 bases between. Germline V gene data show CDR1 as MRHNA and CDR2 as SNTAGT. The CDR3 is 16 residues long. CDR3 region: CASSPERLVIRDEQFF. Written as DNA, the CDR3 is TGTGCCAGCAGCCCAGAGAGACTAGTGATTCGTGATGAGCAGTTCTTC.